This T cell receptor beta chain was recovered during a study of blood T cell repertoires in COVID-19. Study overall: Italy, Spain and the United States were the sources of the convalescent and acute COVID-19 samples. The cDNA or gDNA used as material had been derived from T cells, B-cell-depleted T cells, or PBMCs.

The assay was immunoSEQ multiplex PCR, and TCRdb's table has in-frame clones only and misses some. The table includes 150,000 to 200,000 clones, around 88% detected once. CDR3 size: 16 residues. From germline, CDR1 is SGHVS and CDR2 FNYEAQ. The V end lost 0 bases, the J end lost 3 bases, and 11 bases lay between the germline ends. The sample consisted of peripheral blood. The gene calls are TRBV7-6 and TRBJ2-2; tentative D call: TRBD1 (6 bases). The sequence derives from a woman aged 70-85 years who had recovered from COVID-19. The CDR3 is CASSLAMGADTGELFF. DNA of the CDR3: TGTGCCAGCAGCTTAGCGATGGGGGCCGACACCGGGGAGCTGTTTTTT.